Listed below are T cell receptor beta chains from one sample, sequenced in a study of OX40 agonist ivuxolimab in advanced cancers. Repertoires were generated with immunoSEQ multiplex PCR, while TCRdb's copy carries only in-frame clones and drops some. This sample yields 50,000 or so clones, of which more than 75% are seen a single time; 4.7% belongs to the top ten. This material consisted of CD4+ or CD8+ T cells sorted from blood, taken in a trial of the OX40 agonist ivuxolimab. The receptors were gathered from an adult with an advanced solid tumor such as melanoma, head and neck, liver or kidney cancer. Each CDR3 is given with its conserved first and last residue. The D gene is left open where the match is weak. Size is stated for part of the rows, as once, few or many counts, or as a class when the clone is expanded.

v_gene	abundance	j_gene	d_gene	CDR3nt	CDR3aa
TRBV21-1	NA	TRBJ1-6	NA	TGTGCCAGCAGCTCAAGAGACAGGGAAGGATCACCCCTCCACTTT	CASSSRDREGSPLHF
TRBV5-4	NA	TRBJ2-1	TRBD2	TGTGCCAGCAGCTTGCAGGGACTAGCGGGAGGAAATGAGCAGTTCTTC	CASSLQGLAGGNEQFF
TRBV30	few	TRBJ2-7	NA	TGTGCCTGGAGGGGGGCCAAAGACGAGCAGTACTTC	CAWRGAKDEQYF
TRBV10-3	NA	TRBJ2-1	TRBD2	TGTGCCATCAGTGGAATAGACAGACTGACGGGACTAGCCCACAATGAGCAGTTCTTC	CAISGIDRLTGLAHNEQFF
TRBV1	few	TRBJ1-4	NA	TGCACCAGCAGCCAAGTTGGACAGATTCCCTCCCACACTCCTTCGACACAAAATGAAAAACTGTTTTTT	CTSSQVGQIPSHTPSTQNEKLFF
TRBV7-9	NA	TRBJ1-5	NA	TGTGCCAGCAGCCCCGGGGGGTATCAGCCCCAGCATTTT	CASSPGGYQPQHF
TRBV19	NA	TRBJ2-1	NA	TGTGCCAGTAACGAAATGGCAGGGTCAAGCAATGAGCAGTTCTTC	CASNEMAGSSNEQFF
TRBV10-3	NA	TRBJ2-3	NA	TGTGCCATCAGTGGGGTCGGGGCAGGAGATACGCAGTATTTT	CAISGVGAGDTQYF
TRBV28	NA	TRBJ1-2	TRBD1	TGTGCCAGCAGTTCCCTCCGGACAGGGAACTATGGCTACACCTTC	CASSSLRTGNYGYTF
TRBV4-1	NA	TRBJ1-3	NA	TGCGCCAGCAGCCCACAGGGCATCTCTGGAAACACCATATATTTT	CASSPQGISGNTIYF
TRBV5-1	NA	TRBJ2-7	NA	TGCGCCAGCAGCCCAAGGGACATTTCCTCCTCCTACGAGCAGTACTTC	CASSPRDISSSYEQYF
TRBV7-9	NA	TRBJ2-6	NA	TGTGCCAGCAGCTTAGGCACAGGAGCCAGCTCTGGGGCCAACGTCCTGACTTTC	CASSLGTGASSGANVLTF
TRBV7-9	NA	TRBJ1-2	NA	TGTGCCAGCAGCTTAGCCCCGACCTCTAACAGCTATGGCTACACCTTC	CASSLAPTSNSYGYTF
TRBV11-2	NA	TRBJ2-3	NA	TGTGCCAGCAGCGAAACCCGGGACGGAACGCAGTATTTT	CASSETRDGTQYF
TRBV7-6	NA	TRBJ2-3	TRBD2	TGTGCCAGCAGCTTTCAACTAGCGGGGCCCTACACAGATACGCAGTATTTT	CASSFQLAGPYTDTQYF
TRBV30	NA	TRBJ1-5	NA	TGTGCCTGGAGTGTACGTAGCAATCAGCCCCAGCATTTT	CAWSVRSNQPQHF
TRBV14	NA	TRBJ2-5	NA	TGTGCCAGCAGCCTAGGGGAGACCCAGTACTTC	CASSLGETQYF
TRBV5-1	NA	TRBJ1-3	TRBD1	TGCGCCAGCAGCGCCGGGACAGGGGACGGTGGAAACACCATATATTTT	CASSAGTGDGGNTIYF
TRBV21-1	NA	TRBJ2-7	NA	TGTGCCAGCAGCAAAGGATCAACGCGCGGACCGGCCTACGAGCAGTACTTC	CASSKGSTRGPAYEQYF
TRBV18	NA	TRBJ2-7	NA	TGTGCCAGCTCAGCGGGGACGGATAGCTCCTACGAGCAGTACTTC	CASSAGTDSSYEQYF
TRBV5-4	few	TRBJ2-1	TRBD2	TGTGCCAGCAGGTCCCTAGCGGGAGGAACCTCCTACAATGAGCAGTTCTTC	CASRSLAGGTSYNEQFF
TRBV28	NA	TRBJ1-1	NA	TGTGCCAGCAGGCGGCACCAGGGAATTAACACTGAAGCTTTCTTT	CASRRHQGINTEAFF
TRBV28	few	TRBJ2-7	TRBD1	TGTGCCAGCAGACCCGGGACAGCTAACTACGAGCAGTACTTC	CASRPGTANYEQYF
TRBV30	NA	TRBJ1-3	NA	TGTGCCTGGAGGTCTACAGGCCACTCTGGAAACACCATATATTTT	CAWRSTGHSGNTIYF
TRBV30	NA	TRBJ2-3	TRBD2	TGTGCCTGGAGTGGACTAGCGGGAGGGACGGCAGATACGCAGTATTTT	CAWSGLAGGTADTQYF
TRBV19	NA	TRBJ2-7	TRBD2	TGTGCCAGTAGTATAGAACCGGGACTAGCGGACGAGCAGTACTTC	CASSIEPGLADEQYF
TRBV15	NA	TRBJ1-4	NA	TGTGCCACCAGCCATTGGGGGCCGAATGAAAAACTGTTTTTT	CATSHWGPNEKLFF
TRBV2	once	TRBJ1-1	TRBD1	TGTGCCAGCCAGGACAGGTCCTACACTGAAGCTTTCTTT	CASQDRSYTEAFF
TRBV6-6	once	TRBJ2-7	TRBD1	TGTGCCAGCAGCCCCGGGACAGGGGTCTCCTACGAGCAGTACTTC	CASSPGTGVSYEQYF
TRBV28	NA	TRBJ1-1	TRBD1	TGTGCCAGCAGTTCAGAGGGGACAGAGAACACTGAAGCTTTCTTT	CASSSEGTENTEAFF
TRBV19	NA	TRBJ2-3	TRBD2	TGTGCCAGTAGTCCCCGCTGGGGGGGGGATACGCAGTATTTT	CASSPRWGGDTQYF